The 24 T cell receptor beta chains below all came from one sample that was sequenced in a study of blood T cell repertoires in COVID-19. Method: immunoSEQ multiplex PCR; TCRdb's copy keeps in-frame clones and lacks some. The sample lists roughly 190,000 clones; roughly 82% were seen once. The source material was PBMCs or T cells enriched from blood (not recorded which). The source is a woman in her fifties or sixties with acute COVID-19.

J is TRBJ1-3 and V is TRBV6-1; D may be TRBD1 (5 bases). V was cut by 2 bases and J by 0 bases, with 11 bases left in between. Germline V gene lookup returns CDR1 MNHNS and CDR2 SASEGT. The CDR3 spans 16 residues. The CDR3 DNA is TGTGCCAGCAGTGAACAGGGCCCAGTCTCTGGAAACACCATATATTTT. This sequence encodes CASSEQGPVSGNTIYF.

This chain joins TRBV7-8 and TRBJ2-5; TRBD2 matches 14 bases. Trimming at V came to 3 bases and at J to 4 bases, leaving 16 bases not matched to a gene. The germline CDR1 and CDR2 sequences are SGHVS and FQNEAQ. CDR3 length: 20 amino acids. DNA for the CDR3: TGTGCCAGCAGCTTGCGTCCGGGACTAGCGGGGGCCGGGTCCTTAGAGACCCAGTACTTC. As protein: CASSLRPGLAGAGSLETQYF.

This sequence joins TRBV2 and TRBJ2-3; 9 positions agree with TRBD2. The CDR3 has 15 amino acids. CDR1 SNHLY and CDR2 FYNNEI come from the germline V gene. V was clipped by 5 bases and J by 3 bases; unmatched bases: 6. In nucleotides, the CDR3 is TGTGCCAGCAGTTTTTTGCGGGGGGGGACAGATACGCAGTATTTT. Residues: CASSFLRGGTDTQYF.

The chain employs TRBV4-3 and TRBJ2-3; tentatively, D is TRBD2 (6 bases). CDR1 is LGHNA, CDR2 YSLEER, per germline. CDR3 length: 18 residues. The V gene lost 1 base and the J gene lost 8 bases, with 25 bases spanning the gap. The CDR3 protein is CASSQVSPRTAPAGTQYF. CDR3 sequence (DNA): TGCGCCAGCAGCCAAGTCAGCCCCCGGACCGCCCCAGCGGGTACGCAGTATTTT.

This clone was detected only once. The rearrangement links TRBV29-1 to TRBJ2-3; 12 positions agree with TRBD1. The CDR3 totals 15 residues. Germline values: CDR1 SQVTM, CDR2 ANQGSEA. The V segment lost 5 bases and the J segment 2 bases; nucleotides outside the gene matches: 5. CDR3 DNA: TGCAGCGTTCGACTGGGACAGGGGGCCACAGATACGCAGTATTTT. Translating it yields CSVRLGQGATDTQYF.

The chain carries TRBV25-1 and TRBJ1-6; 7 bases line up with TRBD1. J lost 9 bases, V lost 4 bases, and 6 bases had no gene match. The V gene's germline CDR1 is MGHDK and CDR2 SYGVNS. The CDR3 runs 14 residues. The CDR3 here is CASSGRQGSSPLHF. For the CDR3, the DNA is TGTGCCAGCAGTGGGAGACAGGGTAGTTCACCCCTCCACTTT.

V gene TRBV5-5 combines with J gene TRBJ2-3; 9 bases are a match to TRBD2. CDR1 SGHKS and CDR2 YYEKEE come from the germline V gene (reference sequence). CDR3 length equals 15 residues. The ends lost 0 bases at V and 4 bases at J; junction bases unmatched: 3. The DNA of the CDR3 is TGTGCCAGCAGCTTGGGTGCGGGAGGGCCAGATACGCAGTATTTT. Protein product: CASSLGAGGPDTQYF.

The genes are TRBV19 and TRBJ1-2; D gene ambiguous. Germline CDR1 LNHDA, CDR2 SQIVND (reference sequence). CDR3 length: 13 residues. V was pared by 7 bases and J by 7 bases, with 16 bases between. CDR3 in amino acids: CASIATGLGGYTF. For the CDR3, the DNA is TGTGCCAGTATTGCAACGGGATTAGGTGGCTACACCTTC.

The chain recombines TRBV6-5 with TRBJ2-5; no clear D gene. This CDR3 region has 11 residues. The ends were cut back, 5 bases at V and 2 bases at J, with 3 bases in the middle. From germline, CDR1 is MNHEY and CDR2 SVGAGI. CDR3 region: CASSTQETQYF. CDR3 bases: TGTGCCAGCAGTACTCAAGAGACCCAGTACTTC.

This chain joins TRBV28 and TRBJ1-1; TRBD1 matches 9 bases. There are 11 residues in the CDR3. From germline, CDR1 is MDHEN and CDR2 SYDVKM. After removal of 5 bases from V and 10 bases from J, the junction contained 2 bases not matched to a gene. DNA for the CDR3: TGTGCCAGCAGTCGACAGGGGGTAGCTTTCTTT. Translating gives CASSRQGVAFF.

Worth noting for this clone: Germline is not matched at one junction end, which may reflect a read error. The V gene is TRBV5-6, the J gene TRBJ2-2; D is perhaps TRBD1 (5 bases). The length of the CDR3 is 17 residues. The germline gives CDR1 SGHDT, CDR2 YYEEEE. In nucleotides, the CDR3 is TGTGCCAGCAGCCGATTACATTCGACAGACAACAGCGGGGAGCTGTTTTTT. It is translated as CASSRLHSTDNSGELFF.

Written as DNA, the CDR3 is TGTGCCAGCAGCTTTCGACTAGGGGGGGCGAGAGATACGCAGTATTTT. Residues: CASSFRLGGARDTQYF. V and J are TRBV7-2 and TRBJ2-3; tentatively, D is TRBD2 (7 bases). Trimming cost V 3 bases and J 5 bases, with 18 bases left between them. This CDR3 has 16 residues. Looked up from germline, CDR1 is SGHTA and CDR2 is FQGNSA.

The genes are TRBV18 and TRBJ1-4, with 7 bases that match TRBD1. Losses at the gene ends were 2 bases for V and 6 bases for J; bases not matched to a gene: 9. The CDR3 has 16 residues. CDR1 is KGHSH and CDR2 is LQKENI in the germline V gene. The CDR3 DNA follows: TGTGCCAGCTCACCATCGACAGGGAGAGGGGATGAAAAACTGTTTTTT. This translates into CASSPSTGRGDEKLFF.

The gene calls are TRBV27 and TRBJ2-2, with 7 bases fitting TRBD2. Germline V gene sequence: CDR1 MNHEY, CDR2 SMNVEV (reference sequence). This CDR3 spans 15 amino acids. V lost 9 bases, J lost 8 bases, and 15 bases stayed unmatched. This CDR3 reads CASMRGGSPLGELFF. CDR3 DNA: TGTGCCAGTATGAGGGGCGGGAGCCCTTTAGGGGAGCTGTTTTTT.

This rearrangement joins TRBV30 to TRBJ2-3; tentative D call: TRBD1 (6 bases). Germline V gene sequence: CDR1 GTSNPN, CDR2 SVGIG (reference sequence). V lost 2 bases to trimming and J lost 8 bases, with 8 bases between them. This CDR3 contains 11 residues. CDR3 sequence: CAWSIGGTQYF. CDR3 nucleotide sequence: TGTGCCTGGAGTATAGGGGGTACGCAGTATTTT.

Here the CDR3 DNA reads TGTGCCACCTCGTCGGGGGGACCTGAAGCTTTCTTT. This sequence encodes CATSSGGPEAFF. The chain employs TRBV18 and TRBJ1-1, with D perhaps matching TRBD1 (5 bases). The CDR3 is made up of 12 amino acids. V shed 10 bases and J shed 6 bases, with 15 bases lying between them. Looked up from germline, CDR1 is KGHSH and CDR2 is LQKENI.

This chain connects TRBV27 to TRBJ2-5; 8 bases align to TRBD2. V trimming: 6 bases; J trimming: 2 bases; junction bases outside the gene matches: 8. This CDR3 region has 15 residues. Germline V CDR1 and CDR2: MNHEY, SMNVEV (reference sequence). CDR3 amino acids: CASRAGGLYQETQYF. The CDR3 region has the DNA TGTGCCAGCAGGGCGGGGGGCCTTTATCAAGAGACCCAGTACTTC.

The rearrangement joins TRBV5-1 to TRBJ1-1; TRBD1 aligns across 9 bases. Germline CDR1 is SGHRS and CDR2 is YFSETQ. The V gene end was trimmed by 3 bases and the J gene end by 8 bases; junction bases not matched to a gene: 5. The CDR3 totals 13 residues. CDR3 loop: CASSYTGGWEAFF. DNA for the CDR3: TGCGCCAGCAGCTATACAGGGGGCTGGGAAGCTTTCTTT.

V and J are TRBV6-5 and TRBJ2-1, with D maybe TRBD2 (6 bases). This CDR3 is 10 amino acids long. Trimming removed 6 bases at V and 14 bases at J, with 11 bases between. The germline V gene has CDR1 MNHEY and CDR2 SVGAGI. The CDR3 region has the DNA TGTGCCAGCAGCCGCGGGGTAGAGTTCTTC. Translated: CASSRGVEFF.

The V call is TRBV2, the J call TRBJ1-5; D is undetermined. The V gene's germline CDR1 is SNHLY and CDR2 FYNNEI. The CDR3 loop spans 15 amino acids. V shed 7 bases and J shed 2 bases, with 15 bases lying between them. The CDR3 loop reads CASKRGVAGNQPQHF. The CDR3 DNA follows: TGTGCCAGCAAGCGCGGGGTGGCGGGCAATCAGCCCCAGCATTTT.

The V and J genes are TRBV7-9 and TRBJ1-2; D is unresolved. The V and J ends lost 3 bases and 4 bases respectively, with 12 bases between them. Looked up from germline, CDR1 is SEHNR and CDR2 is FQNEAQ (reference sequence). The CDR3 runs to 14 residues. The CDR3 sequence is CASSFAVGAYGYTF. The CDR3 nucleotides read TGTGCCAGCAGCTTTGCAGTGGGAGCCTATGGCTACACCTTC.

The chain has TRBV4-3 and TRBJ2-1; the match to TRBD2 covers 16 bases. V lost 0 bases to trimming and J lost 7 bases; unmatched junction nucleotides: 3. The CDR3 length is 17 residues. Germline lookup yields CDR1 LGHNA and CDR2 YSLEER. The CDR3 region has the DNA TGCGCCAGCAGCCAAGAGGGACTAGCGGGAGGGACTAATGAGCAGTTCTTC. This sequence encodes CASSQEGLAGGTNEQFF.

This clone occurred once. The chain uses TRBV24-1 and TRBJ2-2; possibly TRBD1 for D (6 bases). In germline, CDR1 is KGHDR, CDR2 SFDVKD. The CDR3 sequence is 16 residues long. V was cut by 6 bases and J by 5 bases, with 18 bases left in between. The CDR3 region has the DNA TGTGCCACCAGTTACGCAGGGGCAGCAAGAACCGGGGAGCTGTTTTTT. Amino acid sequence: CATSYAGAARTGELFF.

This chain joins TRBV15 and TRBJ2-7; weak D call: TRBD2 (6 bases). The CDR3 is made up of 14 amino acids. Germline CDR1 reads LNHNV; CDR2 reads YYDKDF (reference sequence). Trimming removed 3 bases from V and 1 base from J, with 10 bases in between. The CDR3 sequence: CATSSGGTSYEQYV. CDR3 DNA: TGTGCCACCAGCAGTGGGGGGACGTCCTACGAGCAGTACGTC.